The 21 T cell receptor beta chains presented below share a single source sample, sequenced in a study of blood T cell repertoires in COVID-19. Sequencing was performed with immunoSEQ multiplex PCR; in TCRdb, only in-frame clones are kept and a portion is missing. The sample gives under 350,000 clones, 80% to 90% of which show up once; 4% to 5.5% is in the top ten. The sequenced sample consisted of PBMCs or T cells enriched from blood (not recorded which). These receptors were obtained from a woman aged 40 to 50 with acute COVID-19.

The J gene is TRBJ2-3, the V gene TRBV5-6; 14 nucleotides align to TRBD2. CDR1 SGHDT and CDR2 YYEEEE come from the germline V gene. V lost 4 bases, J lost 5 bases, and 6 bases stayed unmatched. The CDR3 runs 16 residues. CDR3 residues: CASSQTSGGAIDTQYF. The CDR3, as DNA: TGTGCCAGCAGCCAGACTAGCGGGGGGGCCATAGATACGCAGTATTTT.

The chain employs TRBV10-2 and TRBJ1-2, with a tentative D call TRBD1 (6 bases). CDR1 is WSHSY, CDR2 SAAADI, per germline. V lost 6 bases, J lost 3 bases, and 8 bases lay in between. The CDR3 totals 12 residues. The CDR3 coding sequence is TGCGCCAGCAGCCCAGGGGACTATGGCTACACCTTC. Residues: CASSPGDYGYTF.

This chain uses TRBV12-3 or TRBV12-4 with TRBJ1-1, with TRBD1 matching over 8 bases. Trimming at V came to 5 bases and at J to 10 bases, leaving 6 bases not matched to a gene. The CDR3 sequence is 12 residues long. This CDR3 is CASSLDRVGAFF. In DNA form, the CDR3 reads TGTGCCAGCAGTCTGGACAGGGTGGGAGCTTTCTTT.

This clone was found a few times. The V call is TRBV6-5, the J call TRBJ2-3; TRBD2 matches 8 bases. Germline loops: CDR1 MNHEY, CDR2 SVGAGI. V shed 3 bases, J shed 5 bases, and the junction held 4 bases outside the gene matches. The CDR3 extends over 14 amino acids. CDR3 sequence: CASSYRREGDTQYF. In DNA, the CDR3 is TGTGCCAGCAGTTATCGACGGGAGGGAGATACGCAGTATTTT.

The chain joins TRBV6-5 to TRBJ2-1; 10 nucleotides agree with TRBD2. In germline, CDR1 is MNHEY, CDR2 SVGAGI. V shed 7 bases and J 4 bases; nucleotides not matched to a gene: 7. This CDR3 spans 15 amino acids. In DNA, the CDR3 is TGTGCCAGCATGCCGGGACTAGCGTTTTACAATGAGCAGTTCTTC. Translation gives CASMPGLAFYNEQFF.

The chain joins TRBV6-5 to TRBJ1-5; D is perhaps TRBD1 (5 bases). Germline V gene sequence: CDR1 MNHEY, CDR2 SVGAGI. Trimming took off 4 bases at V and 6 bases at J, with 10 bases between the two ends. The CDR3 is 13 amino acids. CDR3 sequence reads: CASSSQGGQPQHF. CDR3 DNA sequence: TGTGCCAGCAGTTCCCAGGGAGGTCAGCCCCAGCATTTT.

This clone has more than one count but fewer than ten. The chain combines TRBV5-6 with TRBJ1-4, with D tentatively TRBD1 (5 bases). This CDR3 contains 15 residues. CDR1 is SGHDT, CDR2 YYEEEE, per germline. Trimming removed 0 bases from V and 10 bases from J, with 16 bases in between. DNA for the CDR3: TGTGCCAGCAGCTTGGCTGGGGGGGAGGGTGGAAAACTGTTTTTT. Translating it yields CASSLAGGEGGKLFF.

This chain connects TRBV2 to TRBJ1-2; D is undetermined. The CDR3 extends over 16 amino acids. Deletions cut 6 bases from V and 0 bases from J, with 17 bases between. CDR1 is SNHLY and CDR2 is FYNNEI in the germline V gene. CDR3 residues: CASRAAESNPNYGYTF. In DNA form, the CDR3 reads TGTGCCAGCAGGGCGGCCGAATCTAATCCTAACTATGGCTACACCTTC.

The chain recombines TRBV21-1 with TRBJ1-1; the table's D call TRBD1 went unverified against the DNA. TRBV21-1 is described as a pseudogene. This CDR3 contains 16 residues. CDR3 loop: CASSKESEGGRCSAFF. As DNA, the CDR3 is TGTGCCAGCAGCAAGGAGTCGGAAGGGGGCCGTTGTTCGGCTTTCTTT.

This chain connects TRBV4-3 to TRBJ2-7; TRBD2 matches at 8 bases. The CDR3 extends over 16 amino acids. J gave up 1 base and V 1 base, and 6 bases lay outside the gene matches. Germline V gene data show CDR1 as LGHNA and CDR2 as YSLEER. The CDR3 DNA reads TGCGCCAGCAGCCAAGCCTCGGCGGGAGGTTCCTACGAGCAGTACTTC. Protein: CASSQASAGGSYEQYF.

J is TRBJ1-2 and V is TRBV6-2 or TRBV6-3; TRBD1 matches 7 bases. With 5 bases clipped from V and 0 bases from J, the junction kept 15 bases outside the gene matches. The CDR3 totals 18 residues. CDR1 MNHEY and CDR2 SVGEGT come from the germline V gene. This CDR3 reads CASSPRQGRGLANYGYTF. For the CDR3, the DNA is TGTGCCAGCAGTCCGAGACAGGGAAGAGGCCTGGCTAACTATGGCTACACCTTC.

This clone has at least ten counts. The chain carries TRBV6-5 and TRBJ1-1; 10 positions match TRBD1. The V segment lost 8 bases and the J segment 5 bases; nucleotides outside the gene matches: 8. The CDR3 is made up of 14 amino acids. Per the germline V gene, CDR1 is MNHEY and CDR2 is SVGAGI. The CDR3 DNA follows: TGTGCCAGCTGTCTCGGGACAGGGGTAACTGAAGCTTTCTTT. Translation gives CASCLGTGVTEAFF.

This clone has a handful of counts. This chain connects TRBV5-8 to TRBJ2-3; TRBD2 aligns across 10 bases. The V gene end was trimmed by 0 bases and the J gene end by 6 bases; junction bases not matched to a gene: 4. In germline, CDR1 is SGHTS, CDR2 YDEGEE. The CDR3 loop spans 15 amino acids. The CDR3: CASSLGGTSVDTQYF. In nucleotides, the CDR3 is TGTGCCAGCAGCTTGGGGGGGACTAGCGTCGATACGCAGTATTTT.

The chain employs TRBV9 and TRBJ2-1; 13 bases agree with TRBD2. The CDR3 is 17 amino acids. J lost 9 bases, V lost 4 bases, and 13 bases had no gene match. The germline V gene has CDR1 SGDLS and CDR2 YYNGEE. The CDR3 region is CASSTSGTSGILTEQFF. CDR3 nucleotide sequence: TGTGCCAGCAGCACGTCCGGGACTAGCGGGATTCTCACTGAGCAGTTCTTC.

J is TRBJ1-2 and V is TRBV4-3; D is unclear. CDR1 is LGHNA, CDR2 YSLEER, per germline. The V and J ends lost 0 bases and 8 bases respectively, with 16 bases between them. The CDR3 is 15 amino acids. The CDR3 reads CASSQENSPAWGYTF. CDR3 sequence (DNA): TGCGCCAGCAGCCAAGAAAACAGCCCGGCGTGGGGCTACACCTTC.

The gene calls are TRBV10-3 and TRBJ1-1, with D perhaps matching TRBD1 (5 bases). Trimming pared 8 bases from V and 5 bases from J, leaving 9 bases between. Per germline, CDR1 ENHRY and CDR2 SYGVKD. The CDR3 has 11 amino acids. CDR3 residues: CAIGGGTEAFF. DNA of the CDR3: TGTGCCATCGGCGGGGGTACTGAAGCTTTCTTT.

This sequence joins TRBV18 and TRBJ1-3; TRBD1 might be the D (6 bases). Germline V gene sequence: CDR1 KGHSH, CDR2 LQKENI. Trimming took 2 bases from V and 2 from J, leaving 13 bases between them. This CDR3 has 16 residues. As DNA, the CDR3 is TGTGCCAGCTCACCAATACAGGGCCTTGCTGGAAACACCATATATTTT. Its translation is CASSPIQGLAGNTIYF.

This sequence joins TRBV5-5 and TRBJ1-3, with TRBD1 matching over 10 bases. CDR1 is SGHKS and CDR2 is YYEKEE in the germline V gene (reference sequence). This CDR3 spans 18 amino acids. The ends lost 2 bases at V and 0 bases at J; junction bases unmatched: 8. The CDR3 DNA reads as TGTGCCAGCAGCTTCACCGGGACAGGGGCCGTCTCTGGAAACACCATATATTTT. Its protein is CASSFTGTGAVSGNTIYF.

This rearrangement joins TRBV9 to TRBJ1-6, with 7 nucleotides matching TRBD1. The CDR3 consists of 15 residues. Trimming at V came to 3 bases and at J to 3 bases, leaving 3 bases not matched to a gene. Looked up from germline, CDR1 is SGDLS and CDR2 is YYNGEE. In DNA form, the CDR3 reads TGTGCCAGCAGCGAGACAGGGTTCTATAATTCACCCCTCCACTTT. Amino acids: CASSETGFYNSPLHF.

The rearrangement links TRBV28 to TRBJ2-7; 7 bases fit TRBD2. CDR1 MDHEN and CDR2 SYDVKM come from the germline V gene. The CDR3 loop spans 14 amino acids. The V and J ends lost 1 base and 4 bases, in that order; junction bases with no gene match: 4. The CDR3 nucleotides are TGTGCCAGCAGTTTATTTCAGGGAGGGTACGAGCAGTACTTC. As protein: CASSLFQGGYEQYF. The complete variable domain, with remaining parts taken from reference TRBV28 and TRBJ2-7, reads DVKVTQSSRYLVKRTGEKVFLECVQDMDHENMFWYRQDPGLGLRLIYFSYDVKMKEKGDIPEGYSVSREKKERFSLILESASTNQTSMYLCASSLFQGGYEQYFGPGTRLTVT.

This clone was recorded a few times. J is TRBJ2-5 and V is TRBV7-9; 14 bases line up with TRBD2. Losses at the gene ends were 5 bases for V and 2 bases for J; bases not matched to a gene: 7. Germline V CDR1 and CDR2: SEHNR, FQNEAQ (reference sequence). The CDR3 spans 17 residues. CDR3 sequence: CASSGTSGSRGQETQYF. DNA for the CDR3: TGTGCCAGCAGCGGGACTAGCGGGAGTAGGGGTCAAGAGACCCAGTACTTC.